The sequence of this T cell receptor beta chain was determined in a study of OX40 agonist ivuxolimab in advanced cancers. Autoimmune disease history or systemic immunosuppression meant exclusion. Clones were sequenced by immunoSEQ multiplex PCR, and TCRdb holds only the in-frame ones, with some missing. The sample has tens of thousands of clones, 86% seen once. Study-wide results and caveats: Among the nonresponders, some also had low normalized T-cell clonal expansion. Averaging showed that CD8+ T cells had more expanded clones than CD4+ did.

This clone occurred a few times. Its antigen remains unknown. V lost 4 bases, J lost 7 bases, and 18 bases lay in between. CDR1 and CDR2 from the germline V gene are SGDLS and YYNGEE. This CDR3 is built from 14 residues. The TCR was taken from an adult with an advanced solid tumor such as melanoma, head and neck, liver or kidney cancer. The chain recombines TRBV9 with TRBJ2-7; tentatively, D is TRBD1 or TRBD2 (6 bases each). The sample was CD4+ or CD8+ T cells sorted from blood, taken in a trial of the OX40 agonist ivuxolimab. CDR3 sequence: CASSTHGGPGEQYF. The CDR3 coding sequence is TGTGCCAGCAGCACACATGGGGGGCCGGGGGAGCAGTACTTC.